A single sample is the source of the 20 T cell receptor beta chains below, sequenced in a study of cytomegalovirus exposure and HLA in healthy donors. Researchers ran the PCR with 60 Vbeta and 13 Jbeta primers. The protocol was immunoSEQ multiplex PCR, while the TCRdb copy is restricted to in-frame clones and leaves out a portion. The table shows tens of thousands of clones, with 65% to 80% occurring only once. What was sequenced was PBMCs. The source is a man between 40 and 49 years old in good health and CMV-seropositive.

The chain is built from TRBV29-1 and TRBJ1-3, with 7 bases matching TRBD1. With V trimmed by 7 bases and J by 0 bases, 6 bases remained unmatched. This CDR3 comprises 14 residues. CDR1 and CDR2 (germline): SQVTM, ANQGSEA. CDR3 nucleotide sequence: TGCAGCGCCACAGGGGCGGACTCTGGAAACACCATATATTTT. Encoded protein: CSATGADSGNTIYF.

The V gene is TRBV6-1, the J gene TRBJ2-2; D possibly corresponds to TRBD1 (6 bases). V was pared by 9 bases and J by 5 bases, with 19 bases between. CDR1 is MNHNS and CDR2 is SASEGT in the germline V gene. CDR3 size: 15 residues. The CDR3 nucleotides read TGTGCCAGTGGCCCAGGGGAATGGTGGACCGGGGAGCTGTTTTTT. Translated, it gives CASGPGEWWTGELFF.

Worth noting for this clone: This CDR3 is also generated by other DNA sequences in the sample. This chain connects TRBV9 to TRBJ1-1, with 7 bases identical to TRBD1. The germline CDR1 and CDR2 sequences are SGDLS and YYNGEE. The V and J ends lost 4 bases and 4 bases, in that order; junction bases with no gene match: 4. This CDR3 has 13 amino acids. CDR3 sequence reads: CASSRQGGTEAFF. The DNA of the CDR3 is TGTGCCAGCAGCAGACAGGGAGGCACTGAAGCTTTCTTT.

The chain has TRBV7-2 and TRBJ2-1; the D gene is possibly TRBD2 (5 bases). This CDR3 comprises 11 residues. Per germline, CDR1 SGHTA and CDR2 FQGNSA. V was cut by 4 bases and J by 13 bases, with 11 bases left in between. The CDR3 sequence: CASSYRGEQFF. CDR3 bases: TGTGCCAGCAGCTATCGGGGAGAACAGTTCTTC.

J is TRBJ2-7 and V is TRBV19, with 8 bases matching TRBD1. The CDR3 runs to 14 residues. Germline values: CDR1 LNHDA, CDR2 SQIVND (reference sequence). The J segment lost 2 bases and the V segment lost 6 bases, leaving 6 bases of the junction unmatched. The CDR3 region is CASSPRGLPYEQYF. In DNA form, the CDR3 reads TGTGCCAGTAGCCCCAGGGGGCTACCCTACGAGCAGTACTTC.

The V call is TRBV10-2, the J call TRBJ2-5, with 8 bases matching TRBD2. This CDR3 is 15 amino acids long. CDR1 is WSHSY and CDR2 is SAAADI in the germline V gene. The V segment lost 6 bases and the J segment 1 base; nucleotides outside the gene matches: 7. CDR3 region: CASSPGGVIQETQYF. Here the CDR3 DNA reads TGCGCCAGCAGCCCCGGGGGGGTAATCCAAGAGACCCAGTACTTC.

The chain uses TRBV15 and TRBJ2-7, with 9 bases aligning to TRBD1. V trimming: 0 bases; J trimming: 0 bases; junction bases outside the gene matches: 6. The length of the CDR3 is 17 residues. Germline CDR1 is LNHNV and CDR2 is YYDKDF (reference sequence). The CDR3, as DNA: TGTGCCACCAGCAGAGATCTTTTGGGACAGGGCTCCTACGAGCAGTACTTC. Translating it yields CATSRDLLGQGSYEQYF. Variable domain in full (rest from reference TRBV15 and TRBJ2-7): DAMVIQNPRYQVTQFGKPVTLSCSQTLNHNVMYWYQQKSSQAPKLLFHYYDKDFNNEADTPDNFQSRRPNTSFCFLDIRSPGLGDTAMYLCATSRDLLGQGSYEQYFGPGTRLTVT.

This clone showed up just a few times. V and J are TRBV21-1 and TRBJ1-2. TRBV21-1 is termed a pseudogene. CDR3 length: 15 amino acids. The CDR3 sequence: CASSRRGIPNYGYTF. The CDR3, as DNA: TGTGCCAGCAGCAGGCGGGGAATCCCTAACTATGGCTACACCTTC.

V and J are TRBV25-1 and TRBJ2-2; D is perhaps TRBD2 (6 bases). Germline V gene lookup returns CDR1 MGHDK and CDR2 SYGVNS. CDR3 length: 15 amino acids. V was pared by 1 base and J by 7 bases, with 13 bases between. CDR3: CASSEWERGIGELFF. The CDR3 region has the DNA TGTGCCAGCAGTGAATGGGAACGCGGGATCGGGGAGCTGTTTTTT.

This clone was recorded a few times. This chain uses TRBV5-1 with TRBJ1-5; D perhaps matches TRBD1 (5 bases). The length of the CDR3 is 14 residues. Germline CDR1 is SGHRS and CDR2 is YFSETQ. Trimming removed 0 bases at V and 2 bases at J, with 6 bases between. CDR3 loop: CASSLEGRNQPQHF. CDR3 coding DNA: TGCGCCAGCAGCTTGGAGGGGCGCAATCAGCCCCAGCATTTT.

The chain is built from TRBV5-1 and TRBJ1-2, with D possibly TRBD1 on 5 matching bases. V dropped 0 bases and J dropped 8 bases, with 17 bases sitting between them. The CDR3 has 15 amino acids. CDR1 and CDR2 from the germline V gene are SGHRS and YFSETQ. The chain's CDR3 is CASSLVPPGDQGYTF. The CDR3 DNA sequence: TGCGCCAGCAGCTTGGTCCCTCCGGGGGATCAGGGCTACACCTTC.

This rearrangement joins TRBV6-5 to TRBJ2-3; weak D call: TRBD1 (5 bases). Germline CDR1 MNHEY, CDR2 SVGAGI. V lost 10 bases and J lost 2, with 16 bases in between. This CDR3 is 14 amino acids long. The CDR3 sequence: CATRQTGSTDTQYF. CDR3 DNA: TGTGCCACACGGCAAACAGGTTCCACAGATACGCAGTATTTT.

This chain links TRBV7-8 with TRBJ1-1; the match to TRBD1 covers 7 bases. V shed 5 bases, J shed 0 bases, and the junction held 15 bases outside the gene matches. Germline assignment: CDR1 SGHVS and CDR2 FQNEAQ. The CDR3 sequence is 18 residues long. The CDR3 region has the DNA TGTGCCAGCAGCCCGACAAGATTGGGACAGACTTTGAACACTGAAGCTTTCTTT. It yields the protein CASSPTRLGQTLNTEAFF.

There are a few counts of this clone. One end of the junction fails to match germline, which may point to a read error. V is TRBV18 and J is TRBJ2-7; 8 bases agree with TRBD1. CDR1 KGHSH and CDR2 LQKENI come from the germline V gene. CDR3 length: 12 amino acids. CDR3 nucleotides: TGTGCCAGCTCTCCACTACAGGGGGGGCAGTACTTC. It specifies CASSPLQGGQYF. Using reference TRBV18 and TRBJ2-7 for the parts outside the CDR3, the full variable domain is NAGVMQNPRHLVRRRGQEARLRCSPMKGHSHVYWYRQLPEEGLKFMVYLQKENIIDESGMPKERFSAEFPKEGPSILRIQQVVRGDSAAYFCASSPLQGGQYFGPGTRLTVT.

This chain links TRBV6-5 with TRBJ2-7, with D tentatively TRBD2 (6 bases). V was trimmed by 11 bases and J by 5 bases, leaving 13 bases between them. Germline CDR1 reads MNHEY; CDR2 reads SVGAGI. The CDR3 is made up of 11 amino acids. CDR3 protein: CASRDSNEQYF. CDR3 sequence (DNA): TGTGCCTCTCGGGACTCAAACGAGCAGTACTTC.

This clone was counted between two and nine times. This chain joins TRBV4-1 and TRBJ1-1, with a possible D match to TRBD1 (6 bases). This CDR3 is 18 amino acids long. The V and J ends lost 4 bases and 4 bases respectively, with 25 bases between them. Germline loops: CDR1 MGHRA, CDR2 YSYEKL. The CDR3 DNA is TGCGCCAGCAGCCTACCGGGACATCTATCGCCCAGCGCCACTGAAGCTTTCTTT. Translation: CASSLPGHLSPSATEAFF.

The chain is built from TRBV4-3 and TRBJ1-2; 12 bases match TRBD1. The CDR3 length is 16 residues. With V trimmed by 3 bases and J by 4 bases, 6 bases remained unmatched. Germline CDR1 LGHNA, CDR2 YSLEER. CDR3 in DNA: TGCGCCAGCAGCCACGGGACAGGGGGCAACTCCTATGGCTACACCTTC. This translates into CASSHGTGGNSYGYTF.

CDR3 sequence reads: CARSQGSRPTYTQYF. The CDR3 DNA is TGTGCCAGAAGTCAGGGGAGCCGACCTACCTATACGCAGTATTTT. The V call is TRBV5-3, the J call TRBJ2-3; D is perhaps TRBD1 (6 bases). TRBV5-3 is flagged as an ORF with uncertain function. This CDR3 contains 15 residues. With 5 bases removed from V and 7 bases from J, the gap between germline ends came to 20 bases.

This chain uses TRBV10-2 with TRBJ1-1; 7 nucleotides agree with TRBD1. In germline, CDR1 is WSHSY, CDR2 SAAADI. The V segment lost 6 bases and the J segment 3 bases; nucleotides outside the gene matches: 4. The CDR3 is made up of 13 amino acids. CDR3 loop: CASRIQGYTEAFF. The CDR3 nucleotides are TGCGCCAGCAGAATACAGGGGTACACTGAAGCTTTCTTT.

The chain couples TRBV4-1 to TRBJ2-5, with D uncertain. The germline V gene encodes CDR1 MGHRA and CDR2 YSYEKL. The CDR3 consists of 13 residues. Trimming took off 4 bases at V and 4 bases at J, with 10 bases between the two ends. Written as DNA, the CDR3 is TGCGCCAGCAGCCGTGCGGAAGTAGAGACCCAGTACTTC. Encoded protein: CASSRAEVETQYF.